These T cell receptor beta chains were read from a single sample in a study of regulatory T cells in long-lasting Graves disease. TCRdb re-called the multiplex PCR reads through MiXCR, storing one row per CDR3 protein. The sample has 400,000 to 550,000 distinct CDR3 sequences, roughly 15% seen once; the top ten hold roughly 10%. A further study also used this sample, focusing on T cells in Graves' hyperthyroidism and ophthalmopathy.

Sample: peripheral blood mononuclear cells (PBMCs), taken at new diagnosis, from a patient treated with antithyroid drugs. Every receptor here comes from a woman younger than 45 with Graves disease. The CDR3 runs from the conserved cysteine through the conserved F or W. Fields, in order: V gene, clone size, D gene, J gene, CDR3 DNA, CDR3 protein. D genes are given only for firm matches. The size entry is marked missing in some rows and otherwise reads once, few, many or a size class.

TRBV30,NA,NA,TRBJ2-7,TGTGCCTGGAGTCACTCCTACGAGCAGTACTTC,CAWSHSYEQYF
TRBV7-2,many,NA,TRBJ2-7,TGTGCCAGCAGCTCTAGGGAATACGAGCAGTACTTC,CASSSREYEQYF
TRBV19,few,NA,TRBJ2-5,TGTGCCACCACAGGAGCCGGATTTCAAGAGACCCAGTACTTC,CATTGAGFQETQYF
TRBV18,many,TRBD2,TRBJ2-7,TGTGCCAGCTCACCAAATGGGAGGGCCGTATACGAGCAGTACTTC,CASSPNGRAVYEQYF
TRBV24-1,many,TRBD1,TRBJ2-5,TGTGCCACCAGTGACTGGGACAGGGGAAGGGAGACCCAGTACTTC,CATSDWDRGRETQYF
TRBV6-5,many,NA,TRBJ2-5,TGTGCCAGCAGTTACATCGGCGGGACTCAAGAGACCCAGTACTTC,CASSYIGGTQETQYF
TRBV20-1,few,NA,TRBJ2-2,TGCAGTGCTAGAGGGGATCCCGGGGAGCTGTTTTTT,CSARGDPGELFF
TRBV2,many,TRBD2,TRBJ2-3,TGTGCCAGCAGTGGAGGGACTAGCGGATTCACAGATACGCAGTATTTT,CASSGGTSGFTDTQYF
TRBV25-1,NA,NA,TRBJ2-2,TGTGCCAGCAGTGAAAGTACGGACACCGGGGAGCTGTTTTTT,CASSESTDTGELFF
TRBV25-1,many,TRBD1,TRBJ1-2,TGTGCCAGCAGTGTCGGGCAGGGGGAAGTCTATGGCTACACCTTC,CASSVGQGEVYGYTF
TRBV20-1,NA,TRBD2,TRBJ2-3,TGCAGTGCCCAGGCTAGCGGGAACACAGATACGCAGTATTTT,CSAQASGNTDTQYF
TRBV12-3/TRBV12-4,many,TRBD2,TRBJ2-7,TGTGCCAGCAGTCGAGACAGCGGGGGCTACGAGCAGTACTTC,CASSRDSGGYEQYF
TRBV12-3/TRBV12-4,many,NA,TRBJ2-1,TGTGCCAGCAGTCTAAATTGGTGGCAACCCACCCTAGAGCAGTTCTTC,CASSLNWWQPTLEQFF
TRBV19,NA,NA,TRBJ1-2,TGTGCCAGTACCGATGGCCCACGGGATTACTATGGCTACACCTTC,CASTDGPRDYYGYTF
TRBV27,many,NA,TRBJ2-7,TGTGCCAGCAGTTTATCCGGAGGGACGACCCACGAGCAGTACTTC,CASSLSGGTTHEQYF
TRBV12-3/TRBV12-4,many,TRBD1,TRBJ2-3,TGTGCCAGCAGTCCGGACAGGGTGACGGATACGCAGTATTTT,CASSPDRVTDTQYF
TRBV7-9,NA,NA,TRBJ2-1,TGTGCCAGCAGCTTAAGTTTGGGACCGGATTACAATGAGCAGTTCTTC,CASSLSLGPDYNEQFF
TRBV7-3,few,NA,TRBJ2-2,TGTGCCAGCAGCCTAACTAGCAGCCTGGCCGGGGAGCTGTTTTTT,CASSLTSSLAGELFF
TRBV28,many,TRBD2,TRBJ2-7,TGTGCCAGCAGTTCCCCCCGGCGGGAGCGCTACGAGCAGTACTTC,CASSSPRRERYEQYF
TRBV4-1,NA,TRBD1,TRBJ2-2,TGCGCCAGCAGCCTCCGGGACAGGGCCATATACACCGGGGAGCTGTTTTTT,CASSLRDRAIYTGELFF
TRBV5-1,many,NA,TRBJ1-2,TGCGCCAGCAGCTTGGGCCGCCGACAGCAAATCTATGGCTACACCTTC,CASSLGRRQQIYGYTF
TRBV28,few,NA,TRBJ2-1,TGTGCCAGCAGTCTCCTCTACGATGAGCAGTTCTTC,CASSLLYDEQFF
TRBV7-8,NA,TRBD1,TRBJ2-7,TGTGCCAGCAGCTTAGATCCGACAGGGGTGGTCTACGAGCAGTACTTC,CASSLDPTGVVYEQYF
TRBV2,many,NA,TRBJ1-1,TGTGCCAGCAGTCACGCCCGGGCCCCAAACACTGAAGCTTTCTTT,CASSHARAPNTEAFF
TRBV20-1,many,NA,TRBJ2-1,TGCAGTGCGAGAGCCCGGCAGATTATGATGAATGAGCAGTTCTTC,CSARARQIMMNEQFF
TRBV6-5,few,NA,TRBJ1-1,TGTGCCAGCAGTTACTCCCCCGCCCCAGGAAAAGCTGAAGCTTTCTTT,CASSYSPAPGKAEAFF